These 23 T cell receptor beta chains originate from one sample sequenced in a study of blood T cells in healthy people across ages. PCR was performed a second time for about 7 to 11 cycles using a sample-barcoded 5' primer and a J-beta primer mix. TCRdb re-called the 5' RACE reads with MiXCR, one entry per CDR3 protein. The data hold 700,000 to 950,000 distinct CDR3 sequences, with roughly 60% observed a single time. The sequencing input was blood. The receptors originated from a man aged 25 to 40 in good health.

The gene calls are TRBV9 and TRBJ2-5; D is possibly TRBD1 (6 bases). Germline V CDR1 and CDR2: SGDLS, YYNGEE. The CDR3 runs to 15 residues. The germline V and J ends were trimmed by 4 bases and 1 base, with 14 bases remaining between them. This CDR3 reads CASSHRDGAQETQYF. CDR3 bases: TGTGCCAGCAGCCACAGGGACGGGGCCCAAGAGACCCAGTACTTC.

The rearrangement links TRBV10-3 to TRBJ2-3; TRBD1 matches 9 bases. V dropped 11 bases and J dropped 4; count of bases not matched to a gene: 10. The CDR3 covers 14 residues. The germline V gene encodes CDR1 ENHRY and CDR2 SYGVKD. The CDR3 region is CAVDRDRDADTQYF. The DNA of the CDR3 is TGTGCCGTCGACCGGGACAGGGACGCAGATACGCAGTATTTT.

The J gene is TRBJ2-5, the V gene TRBV7-9; D is possibly TRBD2 (7 bases). The DNA end is a closer match to TRBJ2-7, so the J assignment may be wrong. The V gene's germline CDR1 is SEHNR and CDR2 FQNEAQ (reference sequence). This CDR3 has 14 residues. CDR3 DNA sequence: TGTGCCAGTCAACCCCCGGGGGGCCCATACGAGCAGTACTTC. Translation gives CASQPPGGPYEQYF.

This clonotype was detected only a few times. This chain joins TRBV7-2 and TRBJ2-7; 9 nucleotides align to TRBD1. This CDR3 spans 15 amino acids. Germline CDR1 is SGHTA and CDR2 is FQGNSA. The J segment lost 5 bases and the V segment lost 5 bases, leaving 10 bases of the junction unmatched. CDR3 in DNA: TGTGCCAGCAGCCAGTACCGGGACAGGGTCCACGAGCAGTACTTC. Translated: CASSQYRDRVHEQYF.

The V and J genes are TRBV20-1 and TRBJ2-5; TRBD1 agrees at 8 bases. V shed 3 bases and J 1 base; nucleotides not matched to a gene: 7. The CDR3 covers 15 residues. In germline, CDR1 is DFQATT, CDR2 SNEGSKA (reference sequence). The CDR3 DNA sequence: TGCAGTGCTAGGCTGGACAGGGTATCCCAAGAGACCCAGTACTTC. Its protein product is CSARLDRVSQETQYF.

There are many counts of this clonotype. V usage is TRBV2 and J usage is TRBJ2-5, with D possibly being TRBD1 or TRBD2 (5 bases each). Per germline, CDR1 SNHLY and CDR2 FYNNEI. CDR3 length equals 13 residues. V lost 4 bases to trimming and J lost 3 bases, with 9 bases between them. CDR3 sequence: CASSGDAEETQYF. CDR3 bases: TGTGCCAGCAGTGGGGACGCCGAAGAGACCCAGTACTTC.

This clonotype occurred a few times. The V gene is TRBV2, the J gene TRBJ1-6, with no clear D. In germline, CDR1 is SNHLY, CDR2 FYNNEI. CDR3 length equals 11 residues. The V end was cut by 3 bases, the J end by 11 bases, with 5 bases between. The CDR3: CASSEIPPLHF. CDR3 DNA: TGTGCCAGCAGTGAGATTCCACCCCTCCACTTT.

This rearrangement joins TRBV6-2 or TRBV6-3 to TRBJ2-7, with D unclear. Germline V CDR1 and CDR2: MNHEY, SVGEGT. The CDR3 loop spans 14 amino acids. Trimming took 7 bases from V and 3 from J, leaving 16 bases between them. The DNA of the CDR3 is TGTGCCAGCAACCCCTCCGACACACACTACGAGCAGTACTTC. As protein: CASNPSDTHYEQYF.

The J gene is TRBJ2-1, the V gene TRBV2; possibly TRBD1 for D (6 bases). CDR3 length: 15 amino acids. V lost 3 bases and J lost 8, with 17 bases in between. Germline V gene data show CDR1 as SNHLY and CDR2 as FYNNEI. The CDR3 region has the DNA TGTGCCAGCAGTGAGGGACACAGTCGTATTGATGAGCAGTTCTTC. Encoded protein: CASSEGHSRIDEQFF.

On this clonotype itself: Mismatch with germline at one junction end may stem from a read error. The rearrangement joins TRBV27 to TRBJ2-2; D may be TRBD2 (6 bases). The CDR3 is 15 residues long. The germline gives CDR1 MNHEY, CDR2 SMNVEV (reference sequence). CDR3 nucleotide sequence: TGTGCCTGCAGTTTTGCCGGGGGTTTCACCGGGGAGCTGTTTTTT. Amino acid sequence: CACSFAGGFTGELFF.

This clonotype has a handful of counts. The chain couples TRBV15 to TRBJ2-1; TRBD1 might be the D (6 bases). The CDR3 length is 14 residues. From germline, CDR1 is LNHNV and CDR2 YYDKDF (reference sequence). V gave up 7 bases and J gave up 6 bases, with 16 bases separating them. CDR3 amino acids: CATKIPGHSNEQFF. DNA of the CDR3: TGTGCCACCAAAATACCGGGACACTCCAATGAGCAGTTCTTC.

This chain connects TRBV3-1 to TRBJ2-2, with D unclear. Per the germline V gene, CDR1 is LGHDT and CDR2 is YNNKEL (reference sequence). This CDR3 contains 16 residues. The V gene lost 2 bases and the J gene lost 5 bases, with 15 bases spanning the gap. The CDR3 region has the DNA TGTGCCAGCAGCCAAACGCGGCTAGTCGATACCGGGGAGCTGTTTTTT. Its protein product is CASSQTRLVDTGELFF.

This clonotype was found once. V and J are TRBV3-1 and TRBJ2-7, with a possible D match to TRBD1 (5 bases). With 3 bases removed from V and 2 bases from J, the gap between germline ends came to 11 bases. Germline values: CDR1 LGHDT, CDR2 YNNKEL (reference sequence). The CDR3 has 14 amino acids. CDR3 protein: CASSHPDIPYEQYF. The CDR3 region has the DNA TGTGCCAGCAGCCACCCGGACATACCCTACGAGCAGTACTTC.

The gene calls are TRBV7-3 and TRBJ2-3; TRBD2 matches 9 bases. The CDR3 spans 15 residues. V lost 3 bases to trimming and J lost 4 bases; unmatched junction nucleotides: 5. Germline V gene lookup returns CDR1 SGHTA and CDR2 FQGTGA. Here the CDR3 reads CASSFLSGRSDTQYF. CDR3 in DNA: TGTGCCAGCAGCTTTCTTAGCGGGAGATCAGATACGCAGTATTTT.

The CDR3 coding sequence is TGTGCCAGCAGCCTCCCAGGGACTACTTATACCGGGGAGCTGTTTTTT. As protein: CASSLPGTTYTGELFF. The genes are TRBV3-1 and TRBJ2-2; TRBD2 agrees at 7 bases. J lost 5 bases, V lost 4 bases, and 10 bases had no gene match. Germline-derived CDR1 and CDR2 are LGHDT and YNNKEL (reference sequence). The CDR3 is 16 residues long.

The chain uses TRBV19 and TRBJ2-4, with 8 bases aligning to TRBD1. The DNA end favors TRBJ2-7, so the J call may be wrong. Looked up from germline, CDR1 is LNHDA and CDR2 is SQIVND (reference sequence). The CDR3 loop spans 12 amino acids. CDR3 sequence (DNA): TGTGCCAGTATAGGACAGGGCTACGAGCAGTACTTC. Protein sequence: CASIGQGYEQYF.

This clonotype was observed a handful of times. V and J are TRBV5-5 and TRBJ2-7; 10 bases are shared with TRBD1. The CDR3 contains 17 residues. The germline CDR1 and CDR2 sequences are SGHKS and YYEKEE (reference sequence). V lost 4 bases and J lost 1; bases outside the gene matches: 11. The chain's CDR3 is CASSQGTGARDSYEQYF. In DNA, the CDR3 is TGTGCCAGCAGCCAAGGGACAGGGGCTAGGGATTCCTACGAGCAGTACTTC.

This clonotype occurred a few times. V and J are TRBV20-1 and TRBJ2-7, with D maybe TRBD2 (6 bases). CDR3 length equals 14 residues. Germline-derived CDR1 and CDR2 are DFQATT and SNEGSKA (reference sequence). The ends were cut back, 3 bases at V and 6 bases at J, with 18 bases in the middle. The CDR3 spells CSARTSLTPAEQYF. As DNA, the CDR3 is TGCAGTGCTAGGACTAGTTTGACGCCGGCCGAGCAGTACTTC.

The chain links TRBV5-1 to TRBJ1-4; D may be TRBD1 (6 bases). The ends were cut back, 4 bases at V and 5 bases at J, with 15 bases in the middle. The CDR3 extends over 15 amino acids. Germline CDR1 and CDR2: SGHRS and YFSETQ. CDR3 region: CASSLSGEPNEKLFF. The CDR3 DNA reads TGCGCCAGCAGCCTCTCAGGGGAACCCAATGAAAAACTGTTTTTT.

This clonotype has at least ten counts. The chain combines TRBV10-3 with TRBJ2-7, with D uncertain. The germline CDR1 and CDR2 sequences are ENHRY and SYGVKD. This CDR3 is 12 amino acids long. Trimming took 1 base from V and 7 from J, leaving 8 bases between them. The CDR3 sequence: CAISELIGEQYF. The CDR3 DNA sequence: TGTGCCATCAGTGAGTTAATAGGGGAGCAGTACTTC.

This clonotype was found a few times. The chain has TRBV20-1 and TRBJ1-6; no clear D gene. With 3 bases removed from V and 8 bases from J, the gap between germline ends came to 5 bases. This CDR3 comprises 11 residues. Germline CDR1 reads DFQATT; CDR2 reads SNEGSKA (reference sequence). The CDR3 DNA is TGCAGTGCTAGTGCCGATTCACCCCTCCACTTT. Translation: CSASADSPLHF.

In this sample, this clonotype turned up a few times. The chain carries TRBV5-1 and TRBJ2-2; no reliable D call. CDR3 length: 14 amino acids. Trimming stripped 4 bases from V and 4 bases from J, with 11 bases between. Germline V gives CDR1 SGHRS, CDR2 YFSETQ. CDR3 protein: CASSAGYPTGELFF. The CDR3 coding sequence is TGCGCCAGCAGCGCTGGCTACCCCACCGGGGAGCTGTTTTTT.

V usage is TRBV6-6 and J usage is TRBJ2-1, with TRBD1 matching 9 bases. Germline values: CDR1 MNHNY, CDR2 SVGAGI (reference sequence). Unmatched junction bases numbered 11, after V lost 6 bases and J lost 8 bases. The length of the CDR3 is 15 residues. The CDR3: CASSKAGQGVDEQFF. The CDR3, as DNA: TGTGCCAGCAGCAAGGCGGGACAGGGAGTGGATGAGCAGTTCTTC.